This TCR beta chain came from a study of CD8 T cells in ankylosing spondylitis. General study results and limits: Reportedly, matched ankylosing spondylitis synovial fluid was significantly enriched for disease-linked clones.

Generation of TCR beta libraries employed quantitative 5'-RACE incorporating molecular barcodes. TCRdb reanalysed the 5' RACE reads using MiXCR and keeps one entry per CDR3 protein. The sample records some 250,000 distinct CDR3 sequences, about 9.1% being singletons. V lost 5 bases to trimming and J lost 8 bases; unmatched junction nucleotides: 15. Germline-derived CDR1 and CDR2 are LNHDA and SQIVND (reference sequence). The CDR3 length is 16 residues. Concerning this clonotype itself: Its specificity is not known.

The chain joins TRBV19 to TRBJ1-1; 9 nucleotides match TRBD1. Sequencing used blood, either unsorted or a sorted T cell fraction (not recorded which). The TCR originated in a male donor with ankylosing spondylitis or in good health (not recorded which). DNA for the CDR3: TGTGCCAGTAGTCTCCGGACAGGGGCTACTATTGTCGAAGCTTTCTTT. This sequence encodes CASSLRTGATIVEAFF.